This T cell receptor (beta chain) was identified in a study of cytomegalovirus exposure and HLA in healthy donors. Overall study: Genotyping showed around 81% of a few hundred donors falling in the Caucasian-associated ancestry cluster.

The study ran its PCR with 60 Vbeta and 13 Jbeta primers. Sequencing used immunoSEQ multiplex PCR; TCRdb keeps in-frame clones, though not all of them. This sample has 80,000 to 100,000 clones, with 55% to 80% found just once. The V gene lost 0 bases and the J gene lost 0 bases, with 16 bases spanning the gap. Germline assignment: CDR1 SGHRS and CDR2 YFSETQ. There are 17 residues in the CDR3. The study's findings and limits: Researchers reported from a later analysis that most CMV-associated TCR beta chains appeared HLA-restricted.

In this sample, this clone turned up once. No antigen is known for it. The specimen was PBMCs. The genes are TRBV5-1 and TRBJ2-7; tentatively, D is TRBD1 (7 bases). The clonotype originates from a female donor in good health and CMV-seronegative. The CDR3 region is CASSLDARGDGSYEQYF. CDR3 sequence (DNA): TGCGCCAGCAGCTTGGATGCCAGGGGGGATGGCTCCTACGAGCAGTACTTC. The full variable domain, rest sourced from reference TRBV5-1 and TRBJ2-7, is KAGVTQTPRYLIKTRGQQVTLSCSPISGHRSVSWYQQTPGQGLQFLFEYFSETQRNKGNFPGRFSGRQFSNSRSEMNVSTLELGDSALYLCASSLDARGDGSYEQYFGPGTRLTVT.